What follows are 9 T cell receptor beta chains derived from one specimen sequenced in a study of T cells in Graves' hyperthyroidism and ophthalmopathy. Amplified regions were TCR beta CDR3 sequences from RNA transcripts. The HTBI primer set served for first-round RT-PCR of the TCR CDR3. TCRdb processed the multiplex PCR reads anew with MiXCR; each CDR3 protein has one entry. The table lists some 690,000 distinct CDR3 sequences, around 16% of them singletons. Sequencing was done on a sample of blood. The receptor source for this set is a man in his forties or fifties with Graves' hyperthyroidism.

The table lists this clonotype with many counts. The gene calls are TRBV11-2 and TRBJ2-5, with D perhaps TRBD1 or TRBD2 (5 bases each). CDR1 is SGHAT, CDR2 FQNNGV, per germline. This CDR3 spans 13 amino acids. V was shortened by 5 bases and J by 4 bases, with 11 bases between the two germline ends. The CDR3 region has the DNA TGTGCCAGCAGCGGGGGAGTTCGAGAGACCCAGTACTTC. Translation gives CASSGGVRETQYF.

This clonotype occurred a few times. V and J are TRBV9 and TRBJ2-1; 7 bases are shared with TRBD2. V lost 3 bases to trimming and J lost 10 bases; unmatched junction nucleotides: 4. The CDR3 has 12 amino acids. From germline, CDR1 is SGDLS and CDR2 YYNGEE. The CDR3 DNA is TGTGCCAGCAGCGCTGCGGGAGTCGAGCAGTTCTTC. Amino acids: CASSAAGVEQFF.

The chain employs TRBV6-1 and TRBJ2-1, with 15 positions matching TRBD2. This CDR3 is 14 amino acids long. Germline V gene lookup returns CDR1 MNHNS and CDR2 SASEGT. J was trimmed by 7 bases and V by 7 bases; bases with no gene match: 2. CDR3 bases: TGTGCCAGCACCGGGACTAGCGGGGGGAATGAGCAGTTCTTC. Protein: CASTGTSGGNEQFF.

This chain uses TRBV2 with TRBJ2-1, with 7 bases aligning to TRBD2. Per the germline V gene, CDR1 is SNHLY and CDR2 is FYNNEI. The junction had 12 bases not matched to a gene; V was cut back by 6 bases and J by 7 bases. This CDR3 has 15 residues. The CDR3 protein is CASRVLASYTNEQFF. The DNA for the CDR3 is TGTGCCAGCAGGGTACTAGCGAGTTATACAAATGAGCAGTTCTTC.

V and J are TRBV4-2 and TRBJ2-3, with TRBD2 matching over 8 bases. This CDR3 contains 15 residues. Germline V gives CDR1 LGHNA, CDR2 YNFKEQ. J gave up 3 bases and V 4 bases, and 6 bases lay outside the gene matches. CDR3 nucleotide sequence: TGTGCCAGCAGCCTCAAAGCGGGAGAGACAGATACGCAGTATTTT. Protein sequence: CASSLKAGETDTQYF.

This clonotype was counted many times. V and J are TRBV2 and TRBJ2-4; perhaps D is TRBD1 or TRBD2 (6 bases each). V shed 9 bases and J shed 1 base, with 7 bases lying between them. This CDR3 region has 12 residues. Germline V gene sequence: CDR1 SNHLY, CDR2 FYNNEI. CDR3 protein: CARGGAKNIQYF. The CDR3 DNA follows: TGTGCCAGAGGGGGGGCCAAAAACATTCAGTACTTC.

This clonotype appeared a few times. The chain recombines TRBV14 with TRBJ1-1; unclear D gene. CDR3 size: 13 residues. The germline gives CDR1 SGHDN, CDR2 FVKESK. V was cut by 4 bases and J by 4 bases, with 10 bases left in between. The CDR3 spells CASSLTPGTEAFF. For the CDR3, the DNA is TGTGCCAGCAGCCTCACGCCTGGCACTGAAGCTTTCTTT.

This clonotype occurred many times. This chain links TRBV28 with TRBJ1-6; 7 bases fit TRBD1. Germline values: CDR1 MDHEN, CDR2 SYDVKM. The CDR3 loop spans 17 amino acids. The V and J ends lost 6 bases and 6 bases, in that order; junction bases with no gene match: 14. CDR3 amino acids: CASSPDSGGSGNSPLHF. Here the CDR3 DNA reads TGTGCCAGCAGCCCAGACTCAGGGGGTTCGGGTAATTCACCCCTCCACTTT. The whole variable domain, filled in from reference TRBV28 and TRBJ1-6, reads DVKVTQSSRYLVKRTGEKVFLECVQDMDHENMFWYRQDPGLGLRLIYFSYDVKMKEKGDIPEGYSVSREKKERFSLILESASTNQTSMYLCASSPDSGGSGNSPLHFGNGTRLTVT.

Ten or more counts support this clonotype. J is TRBJ2-3 and V is TRBV25-1; D ambiguous. CDR1 is MGHDK and CDR2 is SYGVNS in the germline V gene. The CDR3 is made up of 14 amino acids. The V end lost 3 bases, the J end lost 0 bases, and 7 bases lay between the germline ends. The CDR3 region has the DNA TGTGCCAGCAGTGAGGGCTGGAGCACAGATACGCAGTATTTT. Translated, it gives CASSEGWSTDTQYF.